This T cell receptor beta chain came from a study of blood T cell repertoires in COVID-19. Across the study: Both acute and convalescent COVID-19 samples were obtained from the United States, Italy and Spain. The cDNA or gDNA used as material had been derived from T cells, B-cell-depleted T cells, or PBMCs.

V gave up 5 bases and J gave up 7 bases; unmatched junction bases: 8. The CDR3 is 15 amino acids. CDR1 is LNHDA and CDR2 is SQIVND in the germline V gene (reference sequence). In the study's own analysis: The authors estimated nucleated cell counts from reference gene primer amplification. Data came from immunoSEQ multiplex PCR; TCRdb stores just in-frame clones and leaves some out. The V and J calls and clone size come from that table; D and trimming were worked out from the DNA. The data contain roughly 260,000 clones, 88% of them singletons. The chain carries TRBV19 and TRBJ2-1, with 10 bases identical to TRBD2. The sequencing sample was made of peripheral blood. This sequence was found in a woman aged 25 to 39 with COVID-19, enrolled during active disease. The CDR3 coding sequence is TGTGCCAGTAGTTTAACTAGCGGGGTTGCGAATGAGCAGTTCTTC. Amino acid sequence: CASSLTSGVANEQFF.